The source of this T cell receptor (beta chain) is a study of blood T cell repertoires in COVID-19. As for the study in general: Collection of acute and convalescent COVID-19 samples took place in the United States, Italy and Spain. Nucleic acid was either cDNA or gDNA, and it came from T cells, B-cell-depleted T cells, or PBMCs.

This clone was detected only a few times. Per the authors' pipeline: Amplifying reference gene primers gave estimates of nucleated cell counts. Clones were sequenced by immunoSEQ multiplex PCR, and TCRdb holds only the in-frame ones, with some missing. That table furnishes V, J and clone size, whereas the DNA furnished D and trimming. This table holds roughly 34,000 clones, about nine tenths found once. CDR3 length: 15 residues. Germline V gives CDR1 KGHDR, CDR2 SFDVKD. V shed 7 bases, J shed 2 bases, and the junction held 7 bases outside the gene matches. This sequence joins TRBV24-1 and TRBJ1-5; 7 bases agree with TRBD1. The source is a human donor with active COVID-19. The donor label of this sample is uncertain. Source material: peripheral blood. CDR3: CATRGQGGGNQPQHF. Here the CDR3 DNA reads TGTGCCACCAGGGGGCAAGGGGGCGGCAATCAGCCCCAGCATTTT.